Below are 31 T cell receptor beta chains sequenced from a single sample in a study of response to subunit inactivated influenza vaccine. MiXCR, applied by TCRdb to the RT-PCR reads, yields one record per CDR3 protein. The repertoire has 500,000 or so distinct CDR3 sequences, about 17% of them found once; the top ten carry approximately 3%. This specimen consisted of CD4+ T cells sorted from PBMCs, obtained about 23 months after vaccination. The receptors come from a man aged 50-75 years who received an inactivated influenza vaccine.

This clonotype appeared once. The V call is TRBV20-1, the J call TRBJ2-5; maybe TRBD1 (6 bases). The CDR3 sequence is 15 residues long. In germline, CDR1 is DFQATT, CDR2 SNEGSKA (reference sequence). The V gene lost 5 bases and the J gene lost 5 bases, with 21 bases spanning the gap. CDR3 nucleotides: TGCAGTGCTGAACCCCCGCAGGGGTTACAGGAGACCCAGTACTTC. Translation: CSAEPPQGLQETQYF.

The table lists this clonotype with a few counts. The chain uses TRBV5-4 and TRBJ1-2, with 8 bases that match TRBD1. Looked up from germline, CDR1 is SGHNT and CDR2 is YYREEE (reference sequence). This CDR3 comprises 16 residues. J gave up 4 bases and V 2 bases, and 10 bases lay outside the gene matches. The CDR3 nucleotides read TGTGCCAGCAGCTTACTACAGGGGGATGCGACCTATGGCTACACCTTC. Its protein is CASSLLQGDATYGYTF.

This clonotype turned up a few times. The chain uses TRBV11-3 and TRBJ2-3; D is unresolved. V dropped 4 bases and J dropped 4 bases, with 9 bases sitting between them. Per germline, CDR1 SGHNT and CDR2 YENEEA. This CDR3 has 13 residues. The CDR3 is CASSSPGSDTQYF. The CDR3 DNA sequence: TGTGCCAGCAGCTCCCCCGGTTCAGATACGCAGTATTTT.

V usage is TRBV7-6 and J usage is TRBJ2-1; possible D gene TRBD1, 6 bases. Germline CDR1 reads SGHVS; CDR2 reads FNYEAQ. The CDR3 runs to 13 residues. V lost 8 bases, J lost 10 bases, and 18 bases lay in between. The DNA for the CDR3 is TGTGCCAGCTGCACCCACAGGGAAGGAGAGCAGTTCTTC. Translating gives CASCTHREGEQFF.

This clonotype was recorded at least ten times. This chain links TRBV10-3 with TRBJ2-1; no firm D call. The CDR3 is 13 residues long. Germline-derived CDR1 and CDR2 are ENHRY and SYGVKD. V lost 2 bases, J lost 7 bases, and 9 bases lay in between. The CDR3 DNA follows: TGTGCCATCAGTGAGGGTCCGGTTAATGAGCAGTTCTTC. Encoded protein: CAISEGPVNEQFF.

This clonotype has just a few counts. The chain has TRBV6-2 or TRBV6-3 and TRBJ2-7; tentative D call: TRBD2 (6 bases). Looked up from germline, CDR1 is MNHEY and CDR2 is SVGEGT. V lost 6 bases to trimming and J lost 5 bases, with 26 bases between them. The length of the CDR3 is 17 residues. This CDR3 reads CASRTSRVGRDFDEQYF. In DNA, the CDR3 is TGTGCCAGCAGAACTAGTCGTGTCGGGAGAGATTTCGACGAGCAGTACTTC.

This clonotype was seen a handful of times. This sequence joins TRBV7-2 and TRBJ2-1; perhaps TRBD1 as D (5 bases). Germline-derived CDR1 and CDR2 are SGHTA and FQGNSA. The CDR3 runs to 14 residues. Trimming pared 1 base from V and 6 bases from J, leaving 10 bases between. CDR3 DNA sequence: TGTGCCAGCAGCTTAGGGACAAATTTCAATGAGCAGTTCTTC. The encoded protein is CASSLGTNFNEQFF.

This clonotype was counted only a few times. V gene TRBV29-1 combines with J gene TRBJ2-1; D unresolved. CDR1 and CDR2 (germline): SQVTM, ANQGSEA. V was trimmed by 6 bases and J by 3 bases, leaving 12 bases between them. There are 13 residues in the CDR3. The CDR3 nucleotides read TGCAGCGTACGATCCCCCGGCTACAATGAGCAGTTCTTC. It codes for CSVRSPGYNEQFF.

The V and J genes are TRBV6-1 and TRBJ2-3; 9 positions agree with TRBD2. The CDR3 length is 15 residues. Trimming cost V 5 bases and J 1 base; bases outside gene matches: 4. Germline CDR1 reads MNHNS; CDR2 reads SASEGT. CDR3 region: CASSRSSGGTDTQYF. CDR3 sequence (DNA): TGTGCCAGCAGTAGGTCTAGCGGGGGCACAGATACGCAGTATTTT.

This clonotype was detected only a few times. The rearrangement joins TRBV24-1 to TRBJ1-3; perhaps TRBD1 as D (6 bases). CDR3 size: 16 residues. Germline CDR1 KGHDR, CDR2 SFDVKD. Trimming shortened V by 2 bases and J by 2 bases, and 12 bases separated the two germline ends. The CDR3 DNA reads as TGTGCCACCAGTGATTCGAAGTCAGGGGCTGGAAACACCATATATTTT. It translates to CATSDSKSGAGNTIYF.

This chain uses TRBV20-1 with TRBJ2-5; weak D call: TRBD1 (6 bases). V lost 3 bases and J lost 2, with 16 bases in between. This CDR3 is 15 amino acids long. CDR1 and CDR2 from the germline V gene are DFQATT and SNEGSKA (reference sequence). DNA for the CDR3: TGCAGTGCTAGTATCGCAGGGGATCAACAAGAGACCCAGTACTTC. It specifies CSASIAGDQQETQYF.

A few counts support this clonotype. The genes are TRBV12-3 or TRBV12-4 and TRBJ1-5, with TRBD1 as a possible D gene (5 bases). V was cut by 5 bases and J by 9 bases, with 17 bases left in between. The CDR3 sequence is 14 residues long. The CDR3 reads CASSRTTETRPQHF. As DNA, the CDR3 is TGTGCCAGCAGTCGTACGACAGAAACCCGGCCCCAGCATTTT.

This clonotype occurred a few times. The chain couples TRBV20-1 to TRBJ2-5; 9 bases are a match to TRBD1. J gave up 5 bases and V 5 bases, and 9 bases lay outside the gene matches. The CDR3 contains 14 residues. In germline, CDR1 is DFQATT, CDR2 SNEGSKA (reference sequence). Here the CDR3 reads CSAPNRGRGETQYF. The CDR3 DNA follows: TGCAGTGCTCCGAACAGGGGGCGCGGGGAGACCCAGTACTTC.

The V and J genes are TRBV15 and TRBJ2-1, with D tentatively TRBD2 (5 bases). The CDR3 runs 15 residues. With 5 bases removed from V and 0 bases from J, the gap between germline ends came to 11 bases. CDR1 LNHNV and CDR2 YYDKDF come from the germline V gene (reference sequence). CDR3 in DNA: TGTGCCACCAGCCTAAGCGGCGGCTCCTACAATGAGCAGTTCTTC. Protein sequence: CATSLSGGSYNEQFF.

The chain is built from TRBV7-2 and TRBJ2-4; possibly TRBD1 or TRBD2 for D (6 bases each). The CDR3 consists of 16 residues. Germline lookup yields CDR1 SGHTA and CDR2 FQGNSA. Trimming took 5 bases from V and 2 from J, leaving 16 bases between them. The CDR3 region is CASSRRGGRTKNIQYF. In nucleotides, the CDR3 is TGTGCCAGCAGCAGACGAGGGGGGCGGACCAAAAACATTCAGTACTTC.

The chain combines TRBV5-1 with TRBJ2-3; D may be TRBD2 (6 bases). The germline CDR1 and CDR2 sequences are SGHRS and YFSETQ. Trimming stripped 5 bases from V and 0 bases from J, with 13 bases between. There are 15 residues in the CDR3. The CDR3 here is CASRYGTHSTDTQYF. The CDR3 region has the DNA TGCGCCAGCAGGTACGGGACTCATAGCACAGATACGCAGTATTTT.

The chain combines TRBV7-8 with TRBJ2-3; 7 bases are shared with TRBD2. There are 14 residues in the CDR3. Unmatched junction bases numbered 4, after V lost 1 base and J lost 6 bases. Germline values: CDR1 SGHVS, CDR2 FQNEAQ. The CDR3 sequence is CASSLVTSRDTQYF. CDR3 in DNA: TGTGCCAGCAGCTTAGTGACTAGCAGGGATACGCAGTATTTT.

The sample holds a few counts of this clonotype. The chain carries TRBV20-1 and TRBJ1-6, with 7 positions matching TRBD1. Germline CDR1 and CDR2: DFQATT and SNEGSKA (reference sequence). The CDR3 consists of 15 residues. The J segment lost 10 bases and the V segment lost 0 bases, leaving 9 bases of the junction unmatched. The CDR3 DNA reads TGCAGTGCTAGAGACAGGGGACAGCCCAGGTCACCCCTCCACTTT. Translation gives CSARDRGQPRSPLHF.

The V call is TRBV12-3 or TRBV12-4, the J call TRBJ2-5, with 15 bases lining up with TRBD2. The V and J ends lost 2 bases and 4 bases, in that order; junction bases with no gene match: 14. The CDR3 is 20 amino acids. DNA of the CDR3: TGTGCCAGCAGTTTATTGTTTAGGACTAGCGGGAGGGCCGTCCGAGAGACCCAGTACTTC. Its protein product is CASSLLFRTSGRAVRETQYF.

This chain connects TRBV4-2 to TRBJ2-1, with 9 nucleotides matching TRBD2. Per the germline V gene, CDR1 is LGHNA and CDR2 is YNFKEQ. The length of the CDR3 is 15 residues. V was clipped by 1 base and J by 8 bases; unmatched bases: 6. The CDR3 sequence is CASSQASGAFDEQFF. The CDR3 DNA sequence: TGTGCCAGCAGCCAAGCTAGCGGGGCTTTCGATGAGCAGTTCTTC.

This clonotype was observed a few times. The rearrangement uses TRBV5-1 and TRBJ1-1, with 9 bases matching TRBD1. This CDR3 contains 15 residues. The V and J ends lost 3 bases and 4 bases, in that order; junction bases with no gene match: 7. Germline lookup yields CDR1 SGHRS and CDR2 YFSETQ. In nucleotides, the CDR3 is TGCGCCAGCAGCTGGAGGGGACAGGGTGGCACTGAAGCTTTCTTT. Protein: CASSWRGQGGTEAFF. Supplemented by reference TRBV5-1 and TRBJ1-1, the full variable domain reads KAGVTQTPRYLIKTRGQQVTLSCSPISGHRSVSWYQQTPGQGLQFLFEYFSETQRNKGNFPGRFSGRQFSNSRSEMNVSTLELGDSALYLCASSWRGQGGTEAFFGQGTRLTVV.

This clonotype was counted a few times. Here the CDR3 reads CATRRGSSYEQYF. Here the CDR3 DNA reads TGTGCCACTAGGAGGGGGTCCTCGTACGAGCAGTACTTC. The chain links TRBV3-1 to TRBJ2-7; D is perhaps TRBD1 or TRBD2 (6 bases each). Germline values: CDR1 LGHDT, CDR2 YNNKEL (reference sequence). There are 13 residues in the CDR3. Trimming shortened V by 10 bases and J by 4 bases, and 17 bases separated the two germline ends.

In nucleotides, the CDR3 is TGTGCCAGCAGCCAGCAGATCGCCGAGCAGTACTTC. Translating it yields CASSQQIAEQYF. V is TRBV7-8 and J is TRBJ2-7; D remains unclear. V was cut by 5 bases and J by 6 bases, with 11 bases left in between. This CDR3 comprises 12 residues. Germline assignment: CDR1 SGHVS and CDR2 FQNEAQ.

This clonotype was recorded a few times. V and J are TRBV9 and TRBJ1-2; D gene unclear. This CDR3 has 15 residues. Per germline, CDR1 SGDLS and CDR2 YYNGEE. The germline V and J ends were trimmed by 0 bases and 5 bases, with 14 bases remaining between them. The CDR3, as DNA: TGTGCCAGCAGCGTAGACTCAGGCTCCACTTATGGCTACACCTTC. Amino acids: CASSVDSGSTYGYTF.

This rearrangement joins TRBV10-3 to TRBJ1-2, with D possibly matching TRBD1 (6 bases). Germline lookup yields CDR1 ENHRY and CDR2 SYGVKD. CDR3 length: 13 amino acids. Trimming shortened V by 7 bases and J by 9 bases, and 18 bases separated the two germline ends. CDR3 region: CAIIEPGHDSYTF. The CDR3 DNA is TGTGCCATCATCGAACCGGGACATGATAGCTACACCTTC.

CDR3 DNA sequence: TGTGCCAGCAGAATAGTCGGGAGCTCTGGAAACACCATATATTTT. Its translation: CASRIVGSSGNTIYF. The chain has TRBV12-3 or TRBV12-4 and TRBJ1-3; no reliable D call. The CDR3 runs 15 residues. V was clipped by 6 bases and J by 0 bases, with 12 bases between them.

The chain recombines TRBV20-1 with TRBJ2-5; 7 bases match TRBD2. From germline, CDR1 is DFQATT and CDR2 SNEGSKA (reference sequence). The CDR3 sequence is 12 residues long. Unmatched junction bases numbered 9, after V lost 5 bases and J lost 9 bases. This CDR3 is CSAGGDSGSQYF. CDR3 sequence (DNA): TGCAGTGCTGGGGGGGACTCAGGTTCCCAGTACTTC.

A few counts support this clonotype. The chain has TRBV7-8 and TRBJ1-5; TRBD1 aligns across 7 bases. V was clipped by 1 base and J by 1 base; unmatched bases: 13. The CDR3 length is 19 residues. The germline V gene has CDR1 SGHVS and CDR2 FQNEAQ. CDR3 in amino acids: CASSLGFTGPTGSNQPQHF. The CDR3 DNA follows: TGTGCCAGCAGCTTAGGATTTACGGGGCCGACAGGGAGCAATCAGCCCCAGCATTTT.

Ten or more counts support this clonotype. J is TRBJ2-2 and V is TRBV12-3 or TRBV12-4, with D unresolved. This CDR3 region has 12 residues. V lost 6 bases and J lost 1, with 3 bases in between. The CDR3 protein is CASRENTGELFF. The CDR3 DNA sequence: TGTGCCAGCAGAGAGAACACCGGGGAGCTGTTTTTT.

The V call is TRBV2, the J call TRBJ2-1; TRBD1 agrees at 10 bases. Germline CDR1 is SNHLY and CDR2 is FYNNEI. This CDR3 region has 15 residues. The trim removed 5 bases at V and 3 bases at J, leaving 4 bases unmatched. The CDR3 coding sequence is TGTGCCAGCAGTTCGGACAGGGGGAACTACAATGAGCAGTTCTTC. Translating gives CASSSDRGNYNEQFF.

This clonotype was recorded a few times. The chain employs TRBV6-2 or TRBV6-3 and TRBJ1-1; D is uncertain. Germline loops: CDR1 MNHEY, CDR2 SVGEGT. There are 14 residues in the CDR3. The V end lost 7 bases, the J end lost 5 bases, and 17 bases lay between the germline ends. DNA of the CDR3: TGTGCCAGCACCTTGACCCGAGGGAAAACTGAAGCTTTCTTT. Its translation: CASTLTRGKTEAFF.